The present T cell receptor (beta chain) was sequenced within a study of radiotherapy plus CTLA-4 blockade in lung cancer. Across the study: Among enrolled patients, about 18% responded and about 34% achieved disease control.

Sequencing was performed with immunoSEQ multiplex PCR; in TCRdb, only in-frame clones are kept and a portion is missing. The table records roughly 93,000 clones, 75% to 90% of them present only once. CDR3 length: 15 amino acids. The junction had 3 bases not matched to a gene; V was cut back by 3 bases and J by 1 base. Germline V gives CDR1 SGDLS, CDR2 YYNGEE. For this clone: Its cognate antigen is unknown.

Findings and limits, study-wide: Radiotherapy plus ipilimumab was followed by expansion in blood of tumor-derived TCR clones.

This sequence originates from a human donor with non-small cell lung cancer who had a partial response to radiotherapy plus ipilimumab. The input for sequencing was peripheral blood, taken from a patient treated with radiotherapy plus ipilimumab. The chain is built from TRBV9 and TRBJ2-2; TRBD2 aligns across 7 bases. Here the CDR3 reads CASSAGEGNTGELFF. As DNA, the CDR3 is TGTGCCAGCAGCGCCGGGGAGGGGAACACCGGGGAGCTGTTTTTT.